The T cell receptor (beta chain) described here comes from a study of T cell changes during pregnancy in multiple sclerosis. Measured with immunoSEQ multiplex PCR; TCRdb has only the in-frame clones, and not every one. Of about 51,000 clones in the sample, under 95% were seen once. Per germline, CDR1 SGDLS and CDR2 YYNGEE. V dropped 0 bases and J dropped 8 bases, with 11 bases sitting between them. The CDR3 runs 14 residues. V usage is TRBV9 and J usage is TRBJ1-4; the D gene is possibly TRBD1 (5 bases). This clonotype was sampled from a female donor with multiple sclerosis, enrolled in a pregnancy study. The sequences come from CD8+ T cells from peripheral blood mononuclear cells, collected in the second trimester of pregnancy. The CDR3: CASSVAGGDEKLFF. Written as DNA, the CDR3 is TGTGCCAGCAGCGTAGCTGGGGGGGACGAAAAACTGTTTTTT.